Listed here are 6 T cell receptor beta chains from one sample, sequenced in a study of spatial heterogeneity in lung cancer. TCRdb reprocessed the 5' RACE reads with MiXCR, giving one entry per CDR3 protein. Of fewer than 20,000 distinct CDR3 sequences detected, approximately 7% appear once; the ten largest clones hold around a fifth. Their antigens remain unidentified. The time point: sample taken at primary tumor resection. Overall study results and limits: Expanded alpha and beta TCR counts within tumors tracked tumor mutation counts.

Here the sequenced sample was lung tumor tissue, taken at surgery. The receptors were gathered from a female donor with early-stage non-small cell lung cancer.

This clonotype was detected ten times or more. The rearrangement joins TRBV10-3 to TRBJ1-2; no reliable D call. The CDR3 has 11 amino acids. Germline V lookup: CDR1 ENHRY, CDR2 SYGVKD. Trimming removed 5 bases from V and 6 bases from J, with 7 bases in between. CDR3 nucleotides: TGTGCCATCAGTTACTTCGATGGCTACACCTTC. Translating it yields CAISYFDGYTF.

This clonotype was counted many times. This chain connects TRBV5-1 to TRBJ2-1; the D gene is possibly TRBD2 (5 bases). The CDR3 loop spans 15 amino acids. V was pared by 4 bases and J by 6 bases, with 17 bases between. CDR1 and CDR2 from the germline V gene are SGHRS and YFSETQ. CDR3: CASSPAAVVSNEQFF. DNA of the CDR3: TGCGCCAGCAGCCCGGCAGCGGTCGTGAGCAATGAGCAGTTCTTC.

Many counts were recorded for this clonotype. The chain uses TRBV9 and TRBJ2-5; perhaps TRBD2 as D (6 bases). V shed 5 bases and J shed 9 bases, with 8 bases lying between them. The CDR3 spans 10 residues. Germline V lookup: CDR1 SGDLS, CDR2 YYNGEE. The CDR3 DNA is TGTGCCAGCAGGTGGAGGGCCCAGTACTTC. Protein: CASRWRAQYF.

This clonotype was detected ten times or more. The chain carries TRBV5-1 and TRBJ2-7; no clear D. V was pared by 0 bases and J by 5 bases, with 9 bases between. The germline CDR1 and CDR2 sequences are SGHRS and YFSETQ. This CDR3 is 13 amino acids long. Written as DNA, the CDR3 is TGCGCCAGCAGCTTGGTAGGGAAGCACGAGCAGTACTTC. It yields the protein CASSLVGKHEQYF.

This clonotype appeared many times. The chain combines TRBV6-1 with TRBJ1-2; D possibly corresponds to TRBD1 (5 bases). The CDR3 loop spans 15 amino acids. V was cut by 0 bases and J by 5 bases, with 13 bases left in between. Looked up from germline, CDR1 is MNHNS and CDR2 is SASEGT. The CDR3 bases are TGTGCCAGCAGTGAAGCGAGGGGTGGACCGTATGGCTACACCTTC. Its protein product is CASSEARGGPYGYTF.

The DNA for the CDR3 is TGTGCCAGCAGCGTAGGACCCAGCCTCCACAGTGAGCAGTTCTTC. Amino acids: CASSVGPSLHSEQFF. The chain recombines TRBV9 with TRBJ2-1, with D unresolved. The CDR3 spans 15 residues. Trimming pared 0 bases from V and 9 bases from J, leaving 16 bases between. Germline V lookup: CDR1 SGDLS, CDR2 YYNGEE.